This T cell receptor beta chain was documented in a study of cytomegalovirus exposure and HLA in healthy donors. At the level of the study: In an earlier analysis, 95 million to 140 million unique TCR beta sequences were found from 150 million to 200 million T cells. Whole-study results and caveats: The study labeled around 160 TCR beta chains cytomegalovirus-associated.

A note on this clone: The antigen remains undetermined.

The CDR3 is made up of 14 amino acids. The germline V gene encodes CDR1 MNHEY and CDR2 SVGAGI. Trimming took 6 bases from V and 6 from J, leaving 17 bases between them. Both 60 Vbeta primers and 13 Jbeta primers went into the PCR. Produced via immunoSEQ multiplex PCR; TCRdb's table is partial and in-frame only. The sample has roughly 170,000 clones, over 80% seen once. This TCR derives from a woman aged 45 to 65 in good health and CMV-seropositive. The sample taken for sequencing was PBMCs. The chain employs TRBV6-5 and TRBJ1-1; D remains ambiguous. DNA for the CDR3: TGTGCCAGCAGGGAGACACGGGATTTCGCTGAAGCTTTCTTT. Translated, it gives CASRETRDFAEAFF.